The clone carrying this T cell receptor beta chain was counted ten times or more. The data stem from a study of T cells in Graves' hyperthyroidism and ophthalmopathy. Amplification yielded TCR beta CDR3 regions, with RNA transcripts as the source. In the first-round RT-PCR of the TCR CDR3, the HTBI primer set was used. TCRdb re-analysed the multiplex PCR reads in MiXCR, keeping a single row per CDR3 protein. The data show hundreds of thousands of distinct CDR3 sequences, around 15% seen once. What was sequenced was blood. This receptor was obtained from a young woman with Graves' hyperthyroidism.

In DNA form, the CDR3 reads TGTGCCAGCAGCGCCAACCCCCAATACGAGCAGTACTTC. Its translation: CASSANPQYEQYF. This chain uses TRBV7-2 with TRBJ2-7, with D hard to call. The germline V gene encodes CDR1 SGHTA and CDR2 FQGNSA. This CDR3 is built from 13 residues. The V gene lost 5 bases and the J gene lost 4 bases, with 12 bases spanning the gap.